These 16 T cell receptor beta chains came from one sample sequenced in a study of blood T cells in healthy people across ages. Together with a sample-barcoded 5' primer, a J-beta primer mix was included in a second PCR lasting 7 to 11 cycles. TCRdb re-called the 5' RACE reads through MiXCR, storing one row per CDR3 protein. The sample holds about 650,000 distinct CDR3 sequences, about a third seen once. Sequences were obtained from blood. The source is a woman older than 75 in good health.

This clonotype was seen many times. The J gene is TRBJ2-5, the V gene TRBV5-1; D unclear. Trimming took off 0 bases at V and 5 bases at J, with 11 bases between the two ends. The CDR3 length is 14 residues. Germline CDR1 is SGHRS and CDR2 is YFSETQ. CDR3 loop: CASSLGLRPETQYF. The DNA of the CDR3 is TGCGCCAGCAGCTTGGGTCTGAGGCCGGAGACCCAGTACTTC.

V is TRBV6-2 or TRBV6-3 and J is TRBJ2-5, with 7 bases that match TRBD2. The DNA end lines up better with TRBJ2-7; the J call may be wrong. Germline assignment: CDR1 MNHEY and CDR2 SVGEGT. CDR3 size: 17 residues. CDR3 sequence: CASSFSLPLSGDHEQYF. The DNA for the CDR3 is TGTGCCAGCAGTTTTTCCCTCCCTCTAAGCGGGGACCACGAGCAGTACTTC.

This clonotype has at least ten counts. This sequence joins TRBV6-6 and TRBJ2-2; 8 bases are shared with TRBD1. The V gene end was trimmed by 6 bases and the J gene end by 6 bases; junction bases not matched to a gene: 9. The germline gives CDR1 MNHNY, CDR2 SVGAGI (reference sequence). The CDR3 is 15 amino acids. The chain's CDR3 is CASSLLQTGAGELFF. The CDR3 coding sequence is TGTGCCAGCAGCCTCCTCCAGACAGGGGCCGGGGAGCTGTTTTTT.

The rearrangement uses TRBV3-1 and TRBJ1-1, with D possibly being TRBD1 (6 bases). Trimming took off 0 bases at V and 4 bases at J, with 9 bases between the two ends. This CDR3 has 14 residues. Germline CDR1 and CDR2: LGHDT and YNNKEL (reference sequence). The CDR3 DNA sequence: TGTGCCAGCAGCCAAGAGGGGGGGGCCACTGAAGCTTTCTTT. Protein product: CASSQEGGATEAFF.

This clonotype was picked up one time. The V gene is TRBV20-1, the J gene TRBJ2-1, with D perhaps matching TRBD2 (7 bases). CDR1 and CDR2 (germline): DFQATT, SNEGSKA (reference sequence). The CDR3 totals 13 residues. V was cut by 3 bases and J by 9 bases, with 15 bases left in between. The CDR3 reads CSASRGGRVEQFF. In DNA, the CDR3 is TGCAGTGCTAGTAGGGGGGGCCGGGTTGAGCAGTTCTTC.

This clonotype was seen repeatedly, ten times or more. The CDR3 protein is CASSPQTGQETQYF. The CDR3 DNA follows: TGTGCCAGCAGCCCCCAGACAGGTCAAGAGACCCAGTACTTC. The chain is built from TRBV7-2 and TRBJ2-5; perhaps TRBD1 as D (6 bases). V was pared by 5 bases and J by 2 bases, with 12 bases between. The germline V gene has CDR1 SGHTA and CDR2 FQGNSA. The CDR3 consists of 14 residues.

The rearrangement uses TRBV7-3 and TRBJ2-4; TRBD2 agrees at 13 bases. CDR1 is SGHTA, CDR2 FQGTGA, per germline. With 4 bases clipped from V and 6 bases from J, the junction kept 9 bases outside the gene matches. The CDR3 covers 17 residues. The CDR3 loop is CASSSGGTSGASNIQYF. The CDR3 bases are TGTGCCAGCAGCTCCGGGGGGACTAGCGGGGCCTCAAACATTCAGTACTTC.

V gene TRBV7-6 combines with J gene TRBJ1-1; 7 bases are shared with TRBD1. The ends lost 5 bases at V and 0 bases at J; junction bases unmatched: 9. The CDR3 length is 16 residues. Germline assignment: CDR1 SGHVS and CDR2 FNYEAQ. In DNA form, the CDR3 reads TGTGCCAGCAGCCCAACGTCAGGGGGTTTGAACACTGAAGCTTTCTTT. This sequence encodes CASSPTSGGLNTEAFF.

As for this clonotype: Relative to the germline gene, one junction end is altered; a read error may explain this. The chain uses TRBV6-5 and TRBJ1-2, with 8 bases lining up with TRBD1. CDR3 length equals 18 residues. Germline CDR1 reads MNHEY; CDR2 reads SVGAGI. The CDR3 coding sequence is TGTGCCAGCAGTTACATCCCTCCACGGACAGGGTCGGACTATGGCTGCACCTTC. Its translation: CASSYIPPRTGSDYGCTF.

This clonotype showed up many times. The V gene is TRBV4-2, the J gene TRBJ2-7, with D perhaps TRBD2 (6 bases). Germline lookup yields CDR1 LGHNA and CDR2 YNFKEQ. The CDR3 consists of 13 residues. V lost 6 bases, J lost 3 bases, and 12 bases lay in between. The DNA of the CDR3 is TGTGCCAGCAGTCATAGGAGGGTCTACGAGCAGTACTTC. This encodes CASSHRRVYEQYF.

This clonotype came up many times. The chain has TRBV7-2 and TRBJ2-5, with D tentatively TRBD1 or TRBD2 (5 bases each). This CDR3 spans 15 amino acids. CDR1 and CDR2 (germline): SGHTA, FQGNSA. The V end lost 1 base, the J end lost 5 bases, and 14 bases lay between the germline ends. DNA for the CDR3: TGTGCCAGCAGCTTAGTATCGGGGCCCGGGGAGACCCAGTACTTC. Its protein product is CASSLVSGPGETQYF.

The chain recombines TRBV5-1 with TRBJ2-1; the match to TRBD2 covers 8 bases. V shed 4 bases, J shed 6 bases, and the junction held 12 bases outside the gene matches. This CDR3 spans 16 amino acids. Germline values: CDR1 SGHRS, CDR2 YFSETQ. CDR3 sequence (DNA): TGCGCCAGCAGCACCGGACTAGCTGATCGGGTCAATGAGCAGTTCTTC. This translates into CASSTGLADRVNEQFF.

The chain links TRBV7-2 to TRBJ2-1; 11 nucleotides align to TRBD2. The germline gives CDR1 SGHTA, CDR2 FQGNSA. The CDR3 covers 15 residues. The trim removed 6 bases at V and 2 bases at J, leaving 3 bases unmatched. Written as DNA, the CDR3 is TGTGCCAGCAGACTGACTAGCGGGACCTACAATGAGCAGTTCTTC. Its translation: CASRLTSGTYNEQFF.

This clonotype showed up many times. This may be a read error, as it is one base from a much larger clone. The chain links TRBV7-2 to TRBJ2-4, with a weak D call TRBD2 (7 bases). The CDR3 length is 13 residues. Germline assignment: CDR1 SGHTA and CDR2 FQGNSA. The V end was cut by 7 bases, the J end by 9 bases, with 16 bases between. Here the CDR3 reads CASNKGGCSIQYF. The DNA for the CDR3 is TGTGCCAGCAACAAGGGGGGGTGTAGCATTCAGTACTTC.

This clonotype was seen a few times. The chain couples TRBV7-2 to TRBJ2-1, with TRBD1 identical over 9 bases. J gave up 1 base and V 5 bases, and 6 bases lay outside the gene matches. The CDR3 loop spans 16 amino acids. Germline CDR1 is SGHTA and CDR2 is FQGNSA. The chain's CDR3 is CASSAAGTGSYNEQFF. The CDR3 DNA follows: TGTGCCAGCAGCGCAGCCGGGACAGGGTCCTACAATGAGCAGTTCTTC.

As concerns this clonotype: This clone may be a read error of a much larger clone one base away. V is TRBV5-5 and J is TRBJ2-3; a possible D gene is TRBD2 (6 bases). Germline V lookup: CDR1 SGHKS, CDR2 YYEKEE (reference sequence). The CDR3 is made up of 13 amino acids. Deletions cut 4 bases from V and 11 bases from J, with 17 bases between. CDR3 sequence: CASSGTPEAMQYF. Written as DNA, the CDR3 is TGTGCCAGCAGCGGGACTCCCGAGGCGATGCAGTATTTT.